In its sample, the clone carrying this T cell receptor beta chain was seen once. The antigen is unknown. The sample is drawn from a study of vaccination and CD4 T cells after COVID-19. This CDR3 comprises 14 residues. Germline CDR1 is SNHLY and CDR2 is FYNNEI. With 5 bases clipped from V and 3 bases from J, the junction kept 6 bases outside the gene matches. Scientists ran DNA taken from cultured CD4+ T cells through the Oncomine TCR Beta short-read assay for sequencing. TCRdb re-called the PCR reads through MiXCR, storing one row per CDR3 protein. The sample gives 20,000 or so distinct CDR3 sequences, roughly 40% of which show up once; 8.5% to 10% is in the top ten. Treatment here: approximately nine-day PBMC culture with coronavirus spike peptide pools or control peptides (ViraFEST assay). Expansion of antigen-specific T cells with peptide pools by ViraFEST preceded sequencing of TCRs. Negative selection purified CD4+ T cells after less than twelve days of culture.

Study observations and caveats: From a median of roughly 21 to 38, SARS-CoV-2-reactive clonotypes increased, though not significantly. Convalescent patients gained a median about 90% of their reactive clones only post-vaccination.

This TCR was sampled from a human donor who had recovered from COVID-19. The sequencing here drew on CD4+ T cells from blood, cultured in vitro, taken after SARS-CoV-2 vaccination. The rearrangement uses TRBV2 and TRBJ2-5; 7 nucleotides match TRBD2. CDR3 region: CASSREEVKETQYF. The CDR3 coding sequence is TGTGCCAGCAGTCGGGAGGAGGTAAAAGAGACCCAGTACTTC.